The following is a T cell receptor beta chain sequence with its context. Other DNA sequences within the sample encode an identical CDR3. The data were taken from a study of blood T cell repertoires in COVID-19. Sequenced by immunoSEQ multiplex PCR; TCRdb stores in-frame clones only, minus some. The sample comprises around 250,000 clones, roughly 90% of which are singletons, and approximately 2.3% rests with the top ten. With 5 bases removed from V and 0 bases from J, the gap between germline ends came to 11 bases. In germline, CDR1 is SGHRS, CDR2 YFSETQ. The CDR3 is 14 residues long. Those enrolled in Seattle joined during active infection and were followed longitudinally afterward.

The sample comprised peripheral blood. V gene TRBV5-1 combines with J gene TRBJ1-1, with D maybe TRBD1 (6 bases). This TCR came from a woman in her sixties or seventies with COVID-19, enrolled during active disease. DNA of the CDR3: TGCGCCAGCAGTTTAGGGGGAATGAACACTGAAGCTTTCTTT. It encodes CASSLGGMNTEAFF.